The 24 T cell receptor beta chains below come from one sample, sequenced in a study of blood T cell repertoires in COVID-19. This table comes from immunoSEQ multiplex PCR, and its TCRdb copy is limited to in-frame clones, with some not included. The sample records fewer than 250,000 clones, 80% being singletons. The sequenced material came from peripheral blood. The receptors were sampled from a man aged 55-75 years with acute or convalescent COVID-19.

The chain uses TRBV24-1 and TRBJ1-1; tentatively, D is TRBD1 (6 bases). This CDR3 is built from 15 residues. Per the germline V gene, CDR1 is KGHDR and CDR2 is SFDVKD. The germline V and J ends were trimmed by 2 bases and 1 base, with 10 bases remaining between them. The CDR3 here is CATSDSSRGNTEAFF. The CDR3 DNA reads as TGTGCCACCAGTGATTCGTCCAGGGGGAACACTGAAGCTTTCTTT.

This chain uses TRBV6-5 with TRBJ1-2; possible D gene TRBD1, 5 bases. This CDR3 contains 15 residues. Germline CDR1 and CDR2: MNHEY and SVGAGI. The V gene lost 8 bases and the J gene lost 4 bases, with 20 bases spanning the gap. Here the CDR3 reads CASSQQAASSYGYTF. The CDR3 DNA is TGTGCCAGCTCGCAACAGGCAGCCAGCTCCTATGGCTACACCTTC.

This clone was counted between two and nine times. The chain links TRBV2 to TRBJ1-5; TRBD1 agrees at 12 bases. CDR3 length equals 14 residues. With V trimmed by 5 bases and J by 7 bases, 3 bases remained unmatched. CDR1 and CDR2 (germline): SNHLY, FYNNEI. The CDR3 nucleotides are TGTGCCAGCAGTTCCGGGACAGGGGGCCAGCCCCAGCATTTT. This sequence encodes CASSSGTGGQPQHF.

The gene calls are TRBV7-6 and TRBJ2-1, with D perhaps matching TRBD2 (5 bases). Germline V gives CDR1 SGHVS, CDR2 FNYEAQ. With 0 bases removed from V and 3 bases from J, the gap between germline ends came to 9 bases. CDR3 length: 15 amino acids. The CDR3 is CASSLAGAYYNEQFF. The CDR3 nucleotides read TGTGCCAGCAGCTTAGCGGGAGCTTACTACAATGAGCAGTTCTTC.

The CDR3 nucleotides are TGCAGCGTTGACGGGCAGGGGGTTTCAGCTTTCTTT. Translated, it gives CSVDGQGVSAFF. The chain is built from TRBV29-1 and TRBJ1-1, with 7 bases matching TRBD1. CDR3 length: 12 amino acids. Trimming took 3 bases from V and 10 from J; bases not matched to a gene: 8. Germline loops: CDR1 SQVTM, CDR2 ANQGSEA.

This clone was counted only a few times. The rearrangement joins TRBV7-2 to TRBJ2-7; D is undetermined. Germline V gene data show CDR1 as SGHTA and CDR2 as FQGNSA. Trimming pared 0 bases from V and 2 bases from J, leaving 5 bases between. The CDR3 consists of 13 residues. The DNA of the CDR3 is TGTGCCAGCAGCTTAGCGGTAGCCTACGAGCAGTACTTC. Residues: CASSLAVAYEQYF.

This rearrangement joins TRBV18 to TRBJ1-6; 10 bases match TRBD1. Trimming cost V 1 base and J 10 bases; bases outside gene matches: 13. The CDR3 covers 18 residues. CDR1 and CDR2 (germline): KGHSH, LQKENI. CDR3 loop: CASSPLQDRGIANSPLHF. CDR3 sequence (DNA): TGTGCCAGCTCACCACTCCAGGACAGGGGGATCGCTAACTCACCCCTCCACTTT.

The chain carries TRBV4-1 and TRBJ2-1; maybe TRBD2 (6 bases). Trimming cost V 3 bases and J 0 bases, with 15 bases left between them. The CDR3 runs to 17 residues. Germline V CDR1 and CDR2: MGHRA, YSYEKL. CDR3 residues: CASSQSQRLDSYNEQFF. Here the CDR3 DNA reads TGCGCCAGCAGCCAGTCCCAAAGACTAGACTCCTACAATGAGCAGTTCTTC.

The genes are TRBV7-9 and TRBJ1-2, with TRBD1 matching over 9 bases. Germline V gene sequence: CDR1 SEHNR, CDR2 FQNEAQ (reference sequence). The CDR3 extends over 17 amino acids. The ends lost 1 base at V and 7 bases at J; junction bases unmatched: 13. CDR3 region: CASSLGLRDREESGYTF. CDR3 bases: TGTGCCAGCAGCTTAGGGCTCCGGGACAGGGAGGAATCTGGCTACACCTTC.

In regard to this clone: A much larger clonotype is one base distant, so this may be a read error. V is TRBV6-5 and J is TRBJ2-2; D perhaps matches TRBD1 (6 bases). The germline V gene encodes CDR1 MNHEY and CDR2 SVGAGI. This CDR3 spans 15 amino acids. Trimming stripped 6 bases from V and 0 bases from J, with 11 bases between. CDR3 nucleotide sequence: TGTGCCAGCAGCCAAGGGGGTCCGAACACCGGGGAGCTGTTTTTT. Translation gives CASSQGGPNTGELFF.

The rearrangement uses TRBV7-3 and TRBJ2-5; D is unclear. V was shortened by 5 bases and J by 1 base, with 8 bases between the two germline ends. This CDR3 region has 13 residues. CDR1 SGHTA and CDR2 FQGTGA come from the germline V gene. The CDR3 sequence is CASSLRFQETQYF. The CDR3 DNA follows: TGTGCCAGCAGCCTGAGATTCCAAGAGACCCAGTACTTC.

The rearrangement links TRBV11-3 to TRBJ2-7; 9 bases fit TRBD1. Germline CDR1 is SGHNT and CDR2 is YENEEA. This CDR3 contains 14 residues. The V gene end was trimmed by 6 bases and the J gene end by 3 bases; junction bases not matched to a gene: 6. As DNA, the CDR3 is TGTGCCAGCAGTCATCGGACAGGGGACTACGAGCAGTACTTC. Translation: CASSHRTGDYEQYF.

This chain links TRBV7-9 with TRBJ2-7, with 8 positions matching TRBD2. The J segment lost 3 bases and the V segment lost 2 bases, leaving 3 bases of the junction unmatched. From germline, CDR1 is SEHNR and CDR2 FQNEAQ (reference sequence). The CDR3 consists of 14 residues. CDR3 residues: CASSLRGLGYEQYF. CDR3 nucleotide sequence: TGTGCCAGCAGCTTACGGGGACTAGGCTACGAGCAGTACTTC.

CDR3 nucleotides: TGTGCCAGCTCACCCCGGACTAGCGGGAGTAATGAGCAGTTCTTC. It translates to CASSPRTSGSNEQFF. The V call is TRBV18, the J call TRBJ2-1; 13 nucleotides match TRBD2. The CDR3 consists of 15 residues. Germline V CDR1 and CDR2: KGHSH, LQKENI. Germline trimming cut 3 bases from V and 7 bases from J; bases unmatched to any gene: 3.

CDR3 sequence: CASSQDRIYPIQFF. As DNA, the CDR3 is TGCGCCAGCAGCCAAGATAGAATCTATCCAATTCAGTTCTTC. The chain has TRBV4-3 and TRBJ2-1; D is unresolved. The CDR3 sequence is 14 residues long. V gave up 0 bases and J gave up 13 bases, with 16 bases separating them. Germline lookup yields CDR1 LGHNA and CDR2 YSLEER.

The chain joins TRBV5-1 to TRBJ2-1, with 9 positions matching TRBD2. The germline V gene encodes CDR1 SGHRS and CDR2 YFSETQ. V was clipped by 4 bases and J by 0 bases; unmatched bases: 2. This CDR3 has 15 residues. The CDR3 spells CASSPTSGSYNEQFF. The CDR3, as DNA: TGCGCCAGCAGCCCGACTAGCGGCTCCTACAATGAGCAGTTCTTC.

This clone was detected once. J is TRBJ2-1 and V is TRBV7-2; 8 bases agree with TRBD2. The CDR3 length is 15 residues. Trimming at V came to 2 bases and at J to 9 bases, leaving 9 bases not matched to a gene. The germline CDR1 and CDR2 sequences are SGHTA and FQGNSA. In nucleotides, the CDR3 is TGTGCCAGCAGCTTACTCGGGGGGGGCCAGAGTGAGCAGTTCTTC. Residues: CASSLLGGGQSEQFF.

This clone showed up just a few times. The rearrangement joins TRBV15 to TRBJ2-7; 10 bases fit TRBD1. J was trimmed by 3 bases and V by 4 bases; bases with no gene match: 3. Per the germline V gene, CDR1 is LNHNV and CDR2 is YYDKDF (reference sequence). The CDR3 contains 14 residues. The CDR3 region is CATSNDRGLYEQYF. CDR3 in DNA: TGTGCCACCAGCAACGACAGGGGGCTCTACGAGCAGTACTTC.

This clone was picked up many times. The V call is TRBV2, the J call TRBJ2-1; no reliable D call. The CDR3 covers 14 residues. The ends were cut back, 4 bases at V and 0 bases at J, with 7 bases in the middle. From germline, CDR1 is SNHLY and CDR2 FYNNEI. The CDR3 DNA reads TGTGCCAGCAGTGTCTATAGCTCCTACAATGAGCAGTTCTTC. Its translation: CASSVYSSYNEQFF.

The V and J genes are TRBV13 and TRBJ2-7; 10 bases are a match to TRBD2. V gave up 3 bases and J gave up 2 bases; unmatched junction bases: 4. Germline CDR1 PRHDT, CDR2 FYEKMQ (reference sequence). The CDR3 contains 15 residues. The CDR3 here is CASSFRLAGAYEQYF. As DNA, the CDR3 is TGTGCCAGCAGCTTCCGCCTAGCGGGGGCCTACGAGCAGTACTTC.

V gene TRBV7-2 combines with J gene TRBJ2-1, with a tentative D call TRBD1 (6 bases). V was shortened by 1 base and J by 5 bases, with 6 bases between the two germline ends. The germline CDR1 and CDR2 sequences are SGHTA and FQGNSA. There are 13 residues in the CDR3. CDR3 residues: CASSLGQDNEQFF. The CDR3 DNA is TGTGCCAGCAGCTTAGGACAGGACAATGAGCAGTTCTTC.

The gene calls are TRBV10-3 and TRBJ2-7; 14 bases agree with TRBD2. The CDR3 has 16 amino acids. The trim removed 2 bases at V and 2 bases at J, leaving 2 bases unmatched. CDR1 is ENHRY, CDR2 SYGVKD, per germline. This chain's CDR3 is CAISEPGLAGAYEQYF. CDR3 DNA sequence: TGTGCCATCAGTGAGCCGGGACTAGCGGGAGCCTACGAGCAGTACTTC.

The chain recombines TRBV29-1 with TRBJ2-1; 7 bases align to TRBD2. After removal of 6 bases from V and 6 bases from J, the junction contained 5 bases not matched to a gene. CDR1 SQVTM and CDR2 ANQGSEA come from the germline V gene. The CDR3 extends over 12 amino acids. The CDR3 DNA follows: TGCAGCGTGCCCAGGACTAGCAATGAGCAGTTCTTC. Translation: CSVPRTSNEQFF.

J is TRBJ2-3 and V is TRBV6-5, with 7 positions matching TRBD1. V lost 0 bases to trimming and J lost 5 bases; unmatched junction nucleotides: 5. This CDR3 contains 15 residues. Germline CDR1 reads MNHEY; CDR2 reads SVGAGI. The DNA of the CDR3 is TGTGCCAGCAGTTACTCGAAGACAGGGATAGATACGCAGTATTTT. This gives the protein CASSYSKTGIDTQYF.